This T cell receptor (beta chain) comes out of a study of T cell responses to AZD1222 COVID-19 vaccine. Regarding the study as a whole: White British people made up most donors, females outnumbered males, and clonal diversity was possibly underestimated.

Repertoires were generated with immunoSEQ multiplex PCR, while TCRdb's copy carries only in-frame clones and drops some. The data contain over 150,000 clones, approximately 88% of them singletons. Note on this clone: What it recognizes is unknown.

The CDR3 is 14 amino acids. Trimming cost V 2 bases and J 4 bases, with 11 bases left between them. Germline lookup yields CDR1 GTSNPN and CDR2 SVGIG (reference sequence). This receptor was identified in an adult who received the AZD1222 COVID-19 vaccine. The specimen was peripheral blood, collected 28 days after the second AZD1222 dose. The chain carries TRBV30 and TRBJ1-4; no firm D call. The DNA for the CDR3 is TGTGCCTGGAGTCAGGCAGCAAGTAATGAAAAACTGTTTTTT. The encoded protein is CAWSQAASNEKLFF.